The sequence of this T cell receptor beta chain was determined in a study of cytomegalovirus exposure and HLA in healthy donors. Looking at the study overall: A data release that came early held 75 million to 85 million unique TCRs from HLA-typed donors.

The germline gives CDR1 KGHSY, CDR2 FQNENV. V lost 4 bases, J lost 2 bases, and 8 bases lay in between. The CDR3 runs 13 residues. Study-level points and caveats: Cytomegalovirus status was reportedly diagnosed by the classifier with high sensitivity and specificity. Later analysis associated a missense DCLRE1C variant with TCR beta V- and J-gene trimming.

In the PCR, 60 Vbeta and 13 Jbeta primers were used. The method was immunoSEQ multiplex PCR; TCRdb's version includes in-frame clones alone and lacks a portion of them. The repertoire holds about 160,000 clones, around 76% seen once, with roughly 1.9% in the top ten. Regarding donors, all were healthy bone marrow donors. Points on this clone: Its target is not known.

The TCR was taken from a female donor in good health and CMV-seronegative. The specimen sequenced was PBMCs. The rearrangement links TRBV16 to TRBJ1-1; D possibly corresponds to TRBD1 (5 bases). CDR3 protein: CASSPGGNTEAFF. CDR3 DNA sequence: TGTGCCAGCAGCCCCGGGGGTAACACTGAAGCTTTCTTT.